This is a list of T cell receptor beta chains from one sample in a study of blood T cell repertoires in COVID-19. Method: immunoSEQ multiplex PCR; TCRdb's copy keeps in-frame clones and lacks some. This sample has over 400,000 clones, with roughly nine tenths found just once. Source material: PBMCs or T cells enriched from blood (not recorded which). Receptors originate from a woman aged 55 to 70 who had recovered from COVID-19. Both conserved end residues are part of each CDR3. Each record gives: clone size, J gene, D gene, V gene, CDR3 DNA, CDR3 protein. A D gene is named only where the DNA matches it firmly. Rows give clone size only sometimes, using once, few, many, or a class for an expanded clone.

.	TRBJ2-1	TRBD2	TRBV11-3	TGTGCCAGCAACCTAGCGGGGGCGTCCTACAATGAGCAGTTCTTC	CASNLAGASYNEQFF
once	TRBJ2-7	.	TRBV5-1	TGCGCCAGCAGCTTGACACACCAGGGCCTATCCGAGCAGTACTTC	CASSLTHQGLSEQYF
.	TRBJ1-6	.	TRBV2	TGTGCCAGCAACGGAGACTTTTCACCCCTCCACTTT	CASNGDFSPLHF
.	TRBJ2-2	TRBD2	TRBV30	TGTGCCTGGAGTACTAGCGGGGGATGGGGCACCGGGGAGCTGTTTTTT	CAWSTSGGWGTGELFF
.	TRBJ2-2	.	TRBV24-1	TGTGCCACCAGTGATCCAGACAGACCCACCGGGGAGCTGTTTTTT	CATSDPDRPTGELFF
.	TRBJ2-3	.	TRBV6-5	TGTGCCAGCAGTTGCTTTGTAGGGGAAAGTACAGATACGCAGTATTTT	CASSCFVGESTDTQYF
.	TRBJ2-7	.	TRBV27	TGTGCCAGCAGTTTCGGTGGGGGGGCCGACGAGCAGTACTTC	CASSFGGGADEQYF
few	TRBJ1-3	.	TRBV3-1/TRBV3-2	TGTGCCAGCAGCCAAGTATCGACAAGCTCTGGAAACACCATATATTTT	CASSQVSTSSGNTIYF
.	TRBJ2-2	TRBD2	TRBV3-1/TRBV3-2	TGTGCCAGCAGCCATAGCGGGACCGGGGAGCTGTTTTTT	CASSHSGTGELFF
.	TRBJ1-5	.	TRBV5-6	TGTGCCAGCAGCCCGGCCCCCAGGCAGCCCCAGCATTTT	CASSPAPRQPQHF
.	TRBJ1-4	TRBD1	TRBV6-5	TGTGCCAGCAGTTATGGTTCAGGGGGTGATGAAAAACTGTTTTTT	CASSYGSGGDEKLFF
.	TRBJ1-1	.	TRBV5-1	TGCGCCAGCAGCCCTCCGACAGTCAACACTGAAGCTTTCTTT	CASSPPTVNTEAFF
.	TRBJ2-1	.	TRBV14	TGTGCCAGCAGCCAAGATCTTCCTTGGCGGAAGAATGAGCAGTTCTTC	CASSQDLPWRKNEQFF
.	TRBJ2-2	.	TRBV5-4	TGTGCCAGCAGCCCCCTCGTTAGAGGGGGAAACACCGGGGAGCTGTTTTTT	CASSPLVRGGNTGELFF
.	TRBJ2-7	TRBD1	TRBV30	TGTGCCTGGAGTGTAGGGACAGCTTACGAGCAGTACTTC	CAWSVGTAYEQYF
.	TRBJ1-1	.	TRBV5-1	TGCGCCAGCAGCTTCGGGTCTGGAGCTGAAGCTTTCTTT	CASSFGSGAEAFF
.	TRBJ2-1	.	TRBV29-1	TGCAGCGTGTGGAACAGGGCAGATGAGCAGTTCTTC	CSVWNRADEQFF
.	TRBJ2-5	TRBD2	TRBV4-1	TGCGCCAGCAGCCTGGGACTAGCGGGGGACCCGTGGTACCAAGAGACCCAGTACTTC	CASSLGLAGDPWYQETQYF
.	TRBJ1-2	TRBD1	TRBV19	TGTGCCAGTACCGCCGGGACAGGTCGCTATGGCTACACCTTC	CASTAGTGRYGYTF
.	TRBJ2-1	TRBD1	TRBV4-1	TGCGCCAGCAGCCAACGGACAGGAGAGCAGTTCTTC	CASSQRTGEQFF
.	TRBJ1-5	.	TRBV21-1	TGTGCCAGCAGCTCCACGAACCGGGCGGGTCGAGTTTTTAGCAATCAGCCCCAGCATTTT	CASSSTNRAGRVFSNQPQHF
.	TRBJ2-3	TRBD1	TRBV5-1	TGCGCCAGCAGCCTGGGACAGCCCAACACAGATACGCAGTATTTT	CASSLGQPNTDTQYF
once	TRBJ2-3	.	TRBV7-8	TGTGCCAGCAGCTTAGTCGGGTATACGCAGTATTTT	CASSLVGYTQYF
.	TRBJ1-1	.	TRBV12-3/TRBV12-4	TGTGCCAGCAGTTTCAGGGCGGACACTGAAGCTTTCTTT	CASSFRADTEAFF
.	TRBJ1-2	.	TRBV19	TGTGCCAGTAGTATATCAGGGGCCATCTATGGCTACACCTTC	CASSISGAIYGYTF
once	TRBJ1-5	.	TRBV21-1	TGTGCCGATCACAGGGGGGAATGTAATCAGCCCCAGCATTTT	CADHRGECNQPQHF
.	TRBJ1-3	.	TRBV7-8	TGTGCCAGCAGCTTAAGCGTCGGAGGGGGAAACACCATATATTTT	CASSLSVGGGNTIYF
.	TRBJ1-1	TRBD1	TRBV27	TGTGCCAGCGATACAGGGGGCTACTCCACTGAAGCTTTCTTT	CASDTGGYSTEAFF
.	TRBJ1-5	.	TRBV29-1	TGCAGCGTCCCCGGGACTGGCAATCAGCCCCAGCATTTT	CSVPGTGNQPQHF
.	TRBJ2-3	TRBD2	TRBV5-1	TGCGCCAGCAGCTTGCCGGGTAGCGGGAGACCCCGCGATACGCAGTATTTT	CASSLPGSGRPRDTQYF
.	TRBJ1-5	TRBD1	TRBV15	TGTGCCACCAGCAGACTCGGGACAGCAAATCAGCCCCAGCATTTT	CATSRLGTANQPQHF
.	TRBJ2-5	TRBD1	TRBV18	TGTGCCAGCTCACCGGGACAGAAGGAGACCCAGTACTTC	CASSPGQKETQYF
.	TRBJ1-6	TRBD1	TRBV10-2	TGCGCCAGCAGTGAGACAGGGGCAGGTCCCTATAATTCACCCCTCCACTTT	CASSETGAGPYNSPLHF
.	TRBJ1-1	TRBD1	TRBV4-1	TGCGCCAGCAGCCAAGGGACAGGGGGGATTCGAACTGAAGCTTTCTTT	CASSQGTGGIRTEAFF
.	TRBJ2-1	TRBD2	TRBV18	TGTGCCAGCTCGGAGAGCAGCGGGGGGGCCCTTTTTGGGGAGCAGTTCTTC	CASSESSGGALFGEQFF
.	TRBJ1-1	.	TRBV5-1	TGCGCCAGCAGCTTGGGGGAGGGCACTGAAGCTTTCTTT	CASSLGEGTEAFF
.	TRBJ1-5	.	TRBV5-1	TGCGCCAGCAGCTTGGGGAGGGAAGGCCAGCCCCAGCATTTT	CASSLGREGQPQHF